Below, 14 T cell receptor beta chains from the same sample are listed, as sequenced in a study of T cell responses to AZD1222 COVID-19 vaccine. The protocol was immunoSEQ multiplex PCR, while the TCRdb copy is restricted to in-frame clones and leaves out a portion. The table lists 100,000 to 130,000 clones, roughly 90% of them singletons. The specimen comprised peripheral blood, sampled on day 0 of AZD1222 vaccination. The receptors originated from an adult in good health.

The chain recombines TRBV6-6 with TRBJ2-7; D is ambiguous. There are 12 residues in the CDR3. Germline V lookup: CDR1 MNHNY, CDR2 SVGAGI (reference sequence). V was pared by 2 bases and J by 3 bases, with 5 bases between. Here the CDR3 DNA reads TGTGCCAGCAGTTACCCCCTCTACGAGCAGTACTTC. The encoded protein is CASSYPLYEQYF.

This clone was seen just once. The V gene is TRBV28, the J gene TRBJ2-1, with 12 bases identical to TRBD2. Losses at the gene ends were 6 bases for V and 3 bases for J; bases not matched to a gene: 3. The CDR3 contains 15 residues. The germline V gene has CDR1 MDHEN and CDR2 SYDVKM. DNA for the CDR3: TGTGCCAGCAGCCCTAGCGGGAGGGGCTACAATGAGCAGTTCTTC. As protein: CASSPSGRGYNEQFF. The variable domain in full, completed from reference TRBV28 and TRBJ2-1, reads DVKVTQSSRYLVKRTGEKVFLECVQDMDHENMFWYRQDPGLGLRLIYFSYDVKMKEKGDIPEGYSVSREKKERFSLILESASTNQTSMYLCASSPSGRGYNEQFFGPGTRLTVL.

The V call is TRBV7-8, the J call TRBJ1-2; tentative D call: TRBD1 (6 bases). This CDR3 is 14 amino acids long. The germline V gene has CDR1 SGHVS and CDR2 FQNEAQ. The V end was cut by 5 bases, the J end by 12 bases, with 22 bases between. CDR3 amino acids: CASSRSRQVGGDTF. For the CDR3, the DNA is TGTGCCAGCAGCAGATCTCGACAGGTCGGTGGAGACACCTTC.

This clone turned up a few times. This rearrangement joins TRBV30 to TRBJ2-1, with 10 bases matching TRBD1. CDR1 and CDR2 (germline): GTSNPN, SVGIG (reference sequence). The CDR3 loop spans 15 amino acids. With V trimmed by 1 base and J by 5 bases, 5 bases remained unmatched. The CDR3: CAWSGDRGFNNEQFF. CDR3 DNA sequence: TGTGCCTGGAGTGGGGACAGGGGTTTTAACAATGAGCAGTTCTTC.

The chain uses TRBV3-1 (or the pseudogene TRBV3-2) and TRBJ2-7, with TRBD1 as a possible D gene (6 bases). V shed 1 base and J shed 2 bases, with 18 bases lying between them. Germline lookup yields CDR1 LGHDT and CDR2 YNNKEL (reference sequence). There are 17 residues in the CDR3. CDR3 nucleotide sequence: TGTGCCAGCAGCCAAGCGTCTCGGTGCAGGGGCCCCTACGAGCAGTACTTC. It translates to CASSQASRCRGPYEQYF.

This clone occurred once. It differs at one base from a far larger clone, so likely a read error. This same CDR3 is encoded by further DNA sequences in the sample. As DNA, the CDR3 is TGTGCCAGCAGCTTAGAGAACACAGATACGCAGTATTTT. Translation: CASSLENTDTQYF. This chain connects TRBV7-2 to TRBJ2-3; D not certain. The CDR3 extends over 13 amino acids. The germline V and J ends were trimmed by 1 base and 2 bases, with 4 bases remaining between them. Germline CDR1 and CDR2: SGHTA and FQGNSA.

Worth noting for this clone: Within the sample, other DNA sequences also encode this same CDR3. The genes are TRBV6-6 and TRBJ1-5; perhaps TRBD1 as D (5 bases). The CDR3 sequence is 14 residues long. Germline-derived CDR1 and CDR2 are MNHNY and SVGAGI (reference sequence). V lost 3 bases to trimming and J lost 1 base, with 7 bases between them. The CDR3 region is CASSYGGSNQPQHF. CDR3 in DNA: TGTGCCAGCAGTTATGGGGGGAGCAATCAGCCCCAGCATTTT.

The chain couples TRBV7-6 to TRBJ2-3; 8 nucleotides line up with TRBD1. The CDR3 sequence is 20 residues long. Germline V gene data show CDR1 as SGHVS and CDR2 as FNYEAQ. With 3 bases clipped from V and 0 bases from J, the junction kept 17 bases outside the gene matches. CDR3 nucleotide sequence: TGTGCCAGCAGCTTGGTAACAACAGGGGGGCGAGGTACTAGCACAGATACGCAGTATTTT. Its translation is CASSLVTTGGRGTSTDTQYF. The variable domain in full, completed from reference TRBV7-6 and TRBJ2-3, reads GAGVSQSPRYKVTKRGQDVALRCDPISGHVSLYWYRQALGQGPEFLTYFNYEAQQDKSGLPNDRFSAERPEGSISTLTIQRTEQRDSAMYRCASSLVTTGGRGTSTDTQYFGPGTRLTVL.

The rearrangement joins TRBV7-9 to TRBJ1-5, with D perhaps TRBD1 (5 bases). Deletions cut 7 bases from V and 4 bases from J, with 17 bases between. The CDR3 is 15 residues long. Germline V gene sequence: CDR1 SEHNR, CDR2 FQNEAQ (reference sequence). This chain's CDR3 is CASNPGVSNNQPQHF. For the CDR3, the DNA is TGTGCCAGCAACCCGGGGGTGTCTAATAATCAGCCCCAGCATTTT.

The rearrangement links TRBV6-6 to TRBJ1-5; weak D call: TRBD1 (6 bases). The CDR3 length is 13 residues. From germline, CDR1 is MNHNY and CDR2 SVGAGI (reference sequence). Trimming stripped 7 bases from V and 2 bases from J, with 9 bases between. In nucleotides, the CDR3 is TGTGCCAGCAAGGCAGGGGGCAATCAGCCCCAGCATTTT. This codes for CASKAGGNQPQHF.

The chain employs TRBV24-1 and TRBJ2-3, with TRBD1 identical over 7 bases. This CDR3 contains 16 residues. Germline lookup yields CDR1 KGHDR and CDR2 SFDVKD. The trim removed 7 bases at V and 2 bases at J, leaving 11 bases unmatched. The CDR3 region has the DNA TGTGCCACCAGCGAAAAGTACAGGGGCGCCACAGATACGCAGTATTTT. As protein: CATSEKYRGATDTQYF.

The gene calls are TRBV3-1 (or the pseudogene TRBV3-2) and TRBJ2-3; 11 bases agree with TRBD2. There are 17 residues in the CDR3. The V gene's germline CDR1 is LGHDT and CDR2 YNNKEL (reference sequence). V lost 0 bases to trimming and J lost 3 bases; unmatched junction nucleotides: 5. CDR3 sequence: CASSQELGLAVTDTQYF. DNA of the CDR3: TGTGCCAGCAGCCAAGAACTGGGACTAGCGGTGACAGATACGCAGTATTTT.

This chain joins TRBV7-2 and TRBJ1-5; TRBD1 matches 10 bases. The CDR3 extends over 17 amino acids. The V gene end was trimmed by 1 base and the J gene end by 4 bases; junction bases not matched to a gene: 7. CDR1 SGHTA and CDR2 FQGNSA come from the germline V gene. The CDR3 here is CASSLVPPGQGNQPQHF. The CDR3 region has the DNA TGTGCCAGCAGCTTAGTCCCGCCGGGACAGGGGAATCAGCCCCAGCATTTT.

This clone was recorded only once. CDR3 protein: CASSRWDNEKLFF. The CDR3 DNA follows: TGTGCCAGCAGTAGATGGGATAATGAAAAACTGTTTTTT. The chain couples TRBV9 to TRBJ1-4, with D unclear. Trimming cost V 5 bases and J 4 bases, with 9 bases left between them. There are 13 residues in the CDR3. CDR1 is SGDLS, CDR2 YYNGEE, per germline.